The 27 T cell receptor beta chains below were found in one sample sequenced in a study of memory CD4+ T cells and cytomegalovirus serostatus. The sort gate was single viable CD3+CD4+CD8-CD45RO+ cells for memory CD4+ T cells. Produced via immunoSEQ multiplex PCR; TCRdb's table is partial and in-frame only. The sample records about 64,000 clones, 75% to 80% being singletons. The sample comprised memory CD4+ T cells from blood. These receptor sequences come from an adult in good health and CMV-seronegative.

V is TRBV19 and J is TRBJ1-1; 7 positions agree with TRBD1. Unmatched junction bases numbered 4, after V lost 5 bases and J lost 4 bases. This CDR3 contains 13 residues. The germline gives CDR1 LNHDA, CDR2 SQIVND (reference sequence). CDR3 residues: CASSVQGGTEAFF. CDR3 coding DNA: TGTGCCAGTAGTGTTCAGGGGGGCACTGAAGCTTTCTTT.

This clone was picked up a small number of times. The chain employs TRBV5-1 and TRBJ1-1; possible D gene TRBD1, 5 bases. Trimming removed 0 bases from V and 10 bases from J, with 16 bases in between. Germline assignment: CDR1 SGHRS and CDR2 YFSETQ. This CDR3 has 14 residues. CDR3 region: CASSLESQAPGAFF. For the CDR3, the DNA is TGCGCCAGCAGCTTGGAGTCACAGGCCCCAGGAGCTTTCTTT.

This clone occurred a few times. The V call is TRBV28, the J call TRBJ2-5; 8 bases line up with TRBD2. The length of the CDR3 is 13 residues. The ends lost 2 bases at V and 4 bases at J; junction bases unmatched: 0. Germline V gene lookup returns CDR1 MDHEN and CDR2 SYDVKM. In DNA form, the CDR3 reads TGTGCCAGCAGTTTACTAGCGGGAGAGACCCAGTACTTC. It encodes CASSLLAGETQYF.

This sequence joins TRBV5-1 and TRBJ2-3, with TRBD2 identical over 11 bases. CDR1 is SGHRS and CDR2 is YFSETQ in the germline V gene. V dropped 4 bases and J dropped 1; count of bases not matched to a gene: 8. This CDR3 is built from 17 residues. For the CDR3, the DNA is TGCGCCAGCAGCGGGTTGGCTAGCGGGGGGCGCACAGATACGCAGTATTTT. Encoded protein: CASSGLASGGRTDTQYF.

V usage is TRBV11-1 and J usage is TRBJ2-7; D not resolved. The CDR3 is 14 amino acids. Germline V gene lookup returns CDR1 SGHAT and CDR2 FQDESV (reference sequence). The germline V and J ends were trimmed by 1 base and 0 bases, with 7 bases remaining between them. CDR3 DNA sequence: TGTGCCAGCAGCTTAGGGGTGAGCTCCTACGAGCAGTACTTC. Protein sequence: CASSLGVSSYEQYF.

The chain links TRBV19 to TRBJ1-2; 9 bases line up with TRBD1. In germline, CDR1 is LNHDA, CDR2 SQIVND (reference sequence). The CDR3 is made up of 13 amino acids. The J segment lost 8 bases and the V segment lost 6 bases, leaving 7 bases of the junction unmatched. This chain's CDR3 is CASSVRDREGYTF. The CDR3 region has the DNA TGTGCCAGTAGCGTCCGGGACAGGGAAGGCTACACCTTC.

The chain links TRBV19 to TRBJ2-5; the D is unclear. Trimming shortened V by 2 bases and J by 1 base, and 8 bases separated the two germline ends. The CDR3 is made up of 14 amino acids. Germline loops: CDR1 LNHDA, CDR2 SQIVND (reference sequence). This chain's CDR3 is CASSITDVQETQYF. CDR3 coding DNA: TGTGCCAGTAGTATAACAGACGTCCAAGAGACCCAGTACTTC.

The V call is TRBV25-1, the J call TRBJ1-1; 7 bases are a match to TRBD1. The CDR3 is 15 residues long. Trimming cost V 1 base and J 1 base; bases outside gene matches: 3. Germline V gene data show CDR1 as MGHDK and CDR2 as SYGVNS. CDR3 in amino acids: CASSEWGDRNTEAFF. For the CDR3, the DNA is TGTGCCAGCAGTGAATGGGGGGACAGGAACACTGAAGCTTTCTTT.

The gene calls are TRBV19 and TRBJ2-3; D gene uncertain. With 7 bases removed from V and 6 bases from J, the gap between germline ends came to 14 bases. The CDR3 contains 13 residues. Germline-derived CDR1 and CDR2 are LNHDA and SQIVND (reference sequence). The DNA of the CDR3 is TGTGCCAGTATGCCCATACTTTCTGATACGCAGTATTTT. It encodes CASMPILSDTQYF.

As concerns this clone: The same CDR3 arises from other DNA sequences in this sample as well. The chain carries TRBV10-3 and TRBJ1-3; D unclear. Germline V lookup: CDR1 ENHRY, CDR2 SYGVKD. CDR3 size: 15 residues. Trimming took 0 bases from V and 4 from J, leaving 10 bases between them. The CDR3 loop reads CAISESVTVGNTIYF. DNA for the CDR3: TGTGCCATCAGTGAGTCAGTAACTGTGGGAAACACCATATATTTT.

This clone was picked up a small number of times. This rearrangement joins TRBV10-3 to TRBJ2-3; 10 bases map to TRBD2. Trimming removed 9 bases from V and 2 bases from J; junction bases left unmatched: 2. This CDR3 has 13 residues. The germline gives CDR1 ENHRY, CDR2 SYGVKD. CDR3 residues: CAISGGNTDTQYF. For the CDR3, the DNA is TGTGCCATTAGCGGGGGGAACACAGATACGCAGTATTTT.

The chain couples TRBV19 to TRBJ1-5; TRBD1 matches at 12 bases. This CDR3 has 19 amino acids. V was pared by 4 bases and J by 7 bases, with 17 bases of the junction left unmatched. Germline V gene sequence: CDR1 LNHDA, CDR2 SQIVND (reference sequence). CDR3 protein: CASSTSFMGQGASRQPQHF. The CDR3, as DNA: TGTGCCAGTAGTACCTCATTTATGGGACAGGGGGCTTCTCGGCAGCCCCAGCATTTT.

V is TRBV4-3 and J is TRBJ2-1; TRBD1 matches at 9 bases. The CDR3 length is 15 residues. With 4 bases clipped from V and 13 bases from J, the junction kept 14 bases outside the gene matches. Germline assignment: CDR1 LGHNA and CDR2 YSLEER. The CDR3 reads CASSPTADRGQEQFF. CDR3 in DNA: TGCGCCAGCAGCCCGACCGCGGACAGGGGACAAGAACAGTTCTTC.

V gene TRBV6-1 combines with J gene TRBJ1-1, with 8 bases that match TRBD1. The CDR3 length is 17 residues. Germline CDR1 is MNHNS and CDR2 is SASEGT. V dropped 2 bases and J dropped 1; count of bases not matched to a gene: 9. The CDR3 loop reads CASSETHPGQGNTEAFF. The CDR3 DNA is TGTGCCAGCAGTGAAACCCACCCAGGACAGGGGAACACTGAAGCTTTCTTT.

V is TRBV6-6 and J is TRBJ2-3; D gene unclear. The ends were cut back, 5 bases at V and 4 bases at J, with 10 bases in the middle. This CDR3 has 13 residues. Germline CDR1 is MNHNY and CDR2 is SVGAGI (reference sequence). The CDR3 DNA sequence: TGTGCCAGCAGTAGGGTTGGGGCAGATACGCAGTATTTT. Its translation is CASSRVGADTQYF.

The J gene is TRBJ2-7, the V gene TRBV5-1; 11 bases line up with TRBD1. The CDR3 totals 13 residues. Germline values: CDR1 SGHRS, CDR2 YFSETQ. The ends lost 7 bases at V and 5 bases at J; junction bases unmatched: 5. The CDR3 region is CASGGQGANEQYF. CDR3 bases: TGCGCCAGCGGAGGACAGGGGGCGAACGAGCAGTACTTC.

The rearrangement uses TRBV7-9 and TRBJ2-6, with D maybe TRBD1 (6 bases). Germline V gene sequence: CDR1 SEHNR, CDR2 FQNEAQ (reference sequence). V shed 3 bases and J shed 2 bases, with 8 bases lying between them. The CDR3 totals 15 residues. The CDR3 DNA follows: TGTGCCAGCAGCTTCTCAGGGGCTGGGGCCAACGTCCTGACTTTC. Its protein is CASSFSGAGANVLTF.

CDR3 residues: CASGRGTEAFF. The CDR3 nucleotides read TGTGCCAGCGGCAGGGGCACTGAAGCTTTCTTT. This chain joins TRBV6-5 and TRBJ1-1; weak D call: TRBD1 (6 bases). The CDR3 sequence is 11 residues long. The ends were cut back, 8 bases at V and 4 bases at J, with 8 bases in the middle. Germline CDR1 MNHEY, CDR2 SVGAGI.

A few counts support this clone. This chain links TRBV5-1 with TRBJ1-1; D may be TRBD1 (6 bases). The CDR3 is 15 amino acids. Germline loops: CDR1 SGHRS, CDR2 YFSETQ. V gave up 4 bases and J gave up 1 base, with 14 bases separating them. The CDR3: CASSAGEGGNTEAFF. The CDR3 nucleotides are TGCGCCAGCAGCGCTGGGGAGGGGGGGAACACTGAAGCTTTCTTT.

The V call is TRBV2, the J call TRBJ2-3; 8 bases fit TRBD2. This CDR3 contains 14 residues. The ends lost 3 bases at V and 5 bases at J; junction bases unmatched: 4. Germline V gene lookup returns CDR1 SNHLY and CDR2 FYNNEI. The CDR3 protein is CASSEIGTRDTQYF. The DNA for the CDR3 is TGTGCCAGCAGTGAGATTGGGACTAGAGATACGCAGTATTTT.

This rearrangement joins TRBV7-3 to TRBJ2-6, with unresolved D. Germline values: CDR1 SGHTA, CDR2 FQGTGA. V lost 5 bases, J lost 2 bases, and 4 bases lay in between. This CDR3 is 13 amino acids long. In DNA, the CDR3 is TGTGCCAGCAGCCGGACTGGGGCCAACGTCCTGACTTTC. Protein sequence: CASSRTGANVLTF.

This clone turned up a few times. This sequence joins TRBV2 and TRBJ1-1; D is uncertain. Trimming shortened V by 2 bases and J by 2 bases, and 12 bases separated the two germline ends. Per germline, CDR1 SNHLY and CDR2 FYNNEI. This CDR3 region has 15 residues. CDR3 residues: CASSEQGSGNTEAFF. For the CDR3, the DNA is TGTGCCAGCAGTGAACAAGGCAGCGGAAACACTGAAGCTTTCTTT.

The chain is built from TRBV6-5 and TRBJ2-7, with TRBD1 identical over 9 bases. Germline loops: CDR1 MNHEY, CDR2 SVGAGI. Unmatched junction bases numbered 2, after V lost 2 bases and J lost 3 bases. This CDR3 region has 14 residues. The CDR3 reads CASSYLTGGYEQYF. The CDR3 nucleotides read TGTGCCAGCAGTTACCTGACAGGGGGCTACGAGCAGTACTTC.

The rearrangement uses TRBV29-1 and TRBJ2-2; 10 nucleotides match TRBD2. This CDR3 is 16 amino acids long. V lost 1 base to trimming and J lost 4 bases; unmatched junction nucleotides: 6. CDR1 SQVTM and CDR2 ANQGSEA come from the germline V gene. The CDR3 reads CSVEGTLAGVTGELFF. CDR3 DNA: TGCAGCGTTGAAGGGACCCTAGCGGGAGTCACCGGGGAGCTGTTTTTT.

This clone was recorded a few times. This chain uses TRBV29-1 with TRBJ1-1; tentative D call: TRBD1 (5 bases). The CDR3 is 14 residues long. V was cut by 6 bases and J by 1 base, with 15 bases left in between. Germline V gives CDR1 SQVTM, CDR2 ANQGSEA. The CDR3 reads CSVMGSRGNTEAFF. CDR3 in DNA: TGCAGCGTGATGGGGAGTAGGGGGAACACTGAAGCTTTCTTT.

The chain carries TRBV18 and TRBJ1-4; the D is unclear. The CDR3 consists of 14 residues. Germline lookup yields CDR1 KGHSH and CDR2 LQKENI. Between the trimmed V and J ends, which lost 2 bases and 2 bases, there was a span of 6 bases. The CDR3 bases are TGTGCCAGCTCACCAGCCAGCACTAATGAAAAACTGTTTTTT. Its protein product is CASSPASTNEKLFF.

The chain couples TRBV9 to TRBJ2-7, with TRBD1 as a possible D gene (6 bases). The length of the CDR3 is 14 residues. V lost 4 bases to trimming and J lost 2 bases, with 13 bases between them. The germline gives CDR1 SGDLS, CDR2 YYNGEE. For the CDR3, the DNA is TGTGCCAGCAGCACCCATACAGGGCCCTACGAGCAGTACTTC. Amino acids: CASSTHTGPYEQYF.